Listed here is a single T cell receptor beta chain. The target antigen is unknown. This specimen belongs to a study of OX40 agonist ivuxolimab in advanced cancers. Study-wide results and caveats: At 0.1 to 3.0 mg/kg, CD4+ and CD8+ blood T cells expanded clonally by week 6.

Germline-derived CDR1 and CDR2 are SGHTA and FQGNSA. V shed 3 bases and J 4 bases; nucleotides not matched to a gene: 3. This CDR3 spans 13 amino acids. Produced via immunoSEQ multiplex PCR; TCRdb's table is partial and in-frame only. The sample has 65,000 to 85,000 clones, roughly four fifths seen once; the top ten hold over 2%. This receptor was taken from an adult with an advanced solid tumor such as melanoma, head and neck, liver or kidney cancer. The genes are TRBV7-2 and TRBJ2-7; TRBD1 matches 7 bases. Here the sequenced sample was CD4+ or CD8+ T cells sorted from blood, taken in a trial of the OX40 agonist ivuxolimab. In DNA, the CDR3 is TGTGCCAGCAGCTTGGGACAGCTTTACGAGCAGTACTTC. Amino acids: CASSLGQLYEQYF.